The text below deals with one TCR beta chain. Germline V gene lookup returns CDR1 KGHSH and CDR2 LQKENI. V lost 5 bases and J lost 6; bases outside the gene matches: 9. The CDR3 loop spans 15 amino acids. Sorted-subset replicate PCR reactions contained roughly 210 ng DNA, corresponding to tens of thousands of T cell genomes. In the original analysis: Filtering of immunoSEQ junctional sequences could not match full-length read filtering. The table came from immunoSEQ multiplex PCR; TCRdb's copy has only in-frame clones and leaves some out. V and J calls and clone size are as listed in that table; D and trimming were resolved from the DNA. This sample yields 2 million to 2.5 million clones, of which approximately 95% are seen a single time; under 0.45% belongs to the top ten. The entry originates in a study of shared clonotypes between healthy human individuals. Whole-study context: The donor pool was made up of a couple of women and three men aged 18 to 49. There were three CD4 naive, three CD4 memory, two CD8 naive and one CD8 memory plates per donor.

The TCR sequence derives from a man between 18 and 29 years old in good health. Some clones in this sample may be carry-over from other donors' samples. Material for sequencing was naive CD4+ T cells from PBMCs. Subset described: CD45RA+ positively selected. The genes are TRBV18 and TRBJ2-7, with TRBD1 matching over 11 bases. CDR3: CASSSPDRGRGEQYF. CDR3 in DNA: TGTGCCAGCTCAAGTCCGGACAGGGGGCGCGGCGAGCAGTACTTC.